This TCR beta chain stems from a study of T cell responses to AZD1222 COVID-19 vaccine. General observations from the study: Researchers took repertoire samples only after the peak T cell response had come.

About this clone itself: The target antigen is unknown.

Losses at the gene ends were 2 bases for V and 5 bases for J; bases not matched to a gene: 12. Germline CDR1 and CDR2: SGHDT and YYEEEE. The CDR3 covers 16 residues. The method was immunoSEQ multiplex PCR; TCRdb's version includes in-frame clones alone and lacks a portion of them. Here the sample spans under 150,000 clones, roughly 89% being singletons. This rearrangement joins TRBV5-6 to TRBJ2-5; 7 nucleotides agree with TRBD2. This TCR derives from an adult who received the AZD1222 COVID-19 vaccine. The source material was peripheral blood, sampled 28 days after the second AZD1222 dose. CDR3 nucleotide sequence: TGTGCCAGCAGCTTAAGGTCCCTAGCGGTTGTGGAGACCCAGTACTTC. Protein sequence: CASSLRSLAVVETQYF.